This TCR beta chain was obtained from a study of low-dose radiotherapy and immunotherapy resistance in tumors. Background on the study: Dosing for Cohort 2 consisted of 1 Gy per fraction every two weeks, reaching a total of 13 Gy over 26 weeks. Treatment consisted of nivolumab 240 mg every two weeks and ipilimumab 1 mg/kg every six weeks, given intravenously to patients.

Indicated time point: after trial treatment. Treatment in this sample: LDRT plus nivolumab, ipilimumab, low-dose cyclophosphamide and aspirin (RACIN trial). Tumors of eligible patients were advanced, solid and lacking tumor-infiltrating lymphocytes. The junction had 5 bases not matched to a gene; V was cut back by 0 bases and J by 2 bases. The CDR3 extends over 16 amino acids. Germline CDR1 and CDR2: SGHNT and YYREEE (reference sequence). TRAV- and TRBV-specific primers were used for first-strand cDNA, which covered alpha and beta chains. The TCRs were subjected to amplification over 20 PCR cycles employing a constant-region primer in conjunction with a V-primer adapter. One entry per CDR3 protein results from TCRdb running MiXCR on the reads. Of around 100,000 distinct CDR3 sequences in the sample, about a fifth are singletons; the top ten hold over 4%.

The source of this sequence is a male donor with prostate cancer. The sample was PBMCs, taken after low-dose radiotherapy plus immunotherapy. The chain is built from TRBV5-4 and TRBJ2-3; 8 nucleotides line up with TRBD2. The CDR3 region has the DNA TGTGCCAGCAGCTTGGGACGGGGGGGAACCACAGATACGCAGTATTTT. Translation: CASSLGRGGTTDTQYF.